The 9 T cell receptor beta chains in this list originate from one sample, sequenced in a study of PD-1 blockade in classical Hodgkin lymphoma. Time point noted: newly diagnosed, previously untreated cHL patient sample. Thawed PBMCs supplied CD8+ T cells via magnetic negative selection. Only in-frame clones appear in the TCRdb table, and some are missing; sequencing was by immunoSEQ multiplex PCR. The sample lists roughly 10,000 clones, 70% to 90% occurring once. Sequenced: CD8+ T cells from blood. Receptors originate from a human donor with classical Hodgkin lymphoma.

This clone has only one observation. The genes are TRBV5-1 and TRBJ2-7; no clear D gene. From germline, CDR1 is SGHRS and CDR2 YFSETQ. This CDR3 contains 14 residues. V was shortened by 4 bases and J by 1 base, with 12 bases between the two germline ends. The CDR3 sequence is CASSLATESYEQYF. The CDR3 nucleotides read TGCGCCAGCAGCCTGGCCACCGAATCCTACGAGCAGTACTTC.

The chain is built from TRBV27 and TRBJ1-5; D remains ambiguous. The V end lost 3 bases, the J end lost 2 bases, and 8 bases lay between the germline ends. The CDR3 covers 14 residues. The germline V gene has CDR1 MNHEY and CDR2 SMNVEV (reference sequence). CDR3 DNA: TGTGCCAGCAGTTTTTCTGGGGGCAATCAGCCCCAGCATTTT. It translates to CASSFSGGNQPQHF.

The chain carries TRBV9 and TRBJ2-3; 7 positions match TRBD1. Germline lookup yields CDR1 SGDLS and CDR2 YYNGEE. With V trimmed by 7 bases and J by 3 bases, 11 bases remained unmatched. This CDR3 region has 15 residues. CDR3 sequence: CASGEQGYGTDTQYF. The CDR3 DNA is TGTGCCAGCGGAGAACAGGGGTATGGGACAGATACGCAGTATTTT.

In its sample, this clone was seen once. This chain uses TRBV19 with TRBJ2-2; TRBD1 agrees at 10 bases. This CDR3 is 14 amino acids long. Germline values: CDR1 LNHDA, CDR2 SQIVND (reference sequence). V was clipped by 5 bases and J by 7 bases; unmatched bases: 4. The CDR3 loop reads CASSDRGRGGELFF. In nucleotides, the CDR3 is TGTGCCAGTAGTGACAGGGGGCGAGGCGGGGAGCTGTTTTTT. Together with reference TRBV19 and TRBJ2-2, the CDR3 gives the full variable domain: DGGITQSPKYLFRKEGQNVTLSCEQNLNHDAMYWYRQDPGQGLRLIYYSQIVNDFQKGDIAEGYSVSREKKESFPLTVTSAQKNPTAFYLCASSDRGRGGELFFGEGSRLTVL.

This clone was detected once. The CDR3 loop reads CASTNRGNSYNEQFF. For the CDR3, the DNA is TGTGCCAGCACCAATCGGGGAAACTCCTACAATGAGCAGTTCTTC. V usage is TRBV2 and J usage is TRBJ2-1; a weak D match, TRBD2 (5 bases). The CDR3 spans 15 residues. The V gene's germline CDR1 is SNHLY and CDR2 FYNNEI. V lost 7 bases and J 0 bases, leaving 13 bases between the germline ends.

This clone turned up a few times. The chain combines TRBV5-4 with TRBJ2-7, with D maybe TRBD1 (5 bases). The germline gives CDR1 SGHNT, CDR2 YYREEE (reference sequence). The CDR3 totals 13 residues. Between the trimmed V and J ends, which lost 1 base and 5 bases, there was a span of 10 bases. The CDR3 nucleotides are TGTGCCAGCAGCTTGTCAGGGTGGAACGAGCAGTACTTC. Protein: CASSLSGWNEQYF.

The rearrangement uses TRBV5-8 and TRBJ2-1; TRBD2 might be the D (5 bases). CDR1 and CDR2 from the germline V gene are SGHTS and YDEGEE. V was clipped by 2 bases and J by 5 bases, with 11 bases between them. The CDR3 totals 14 residues. CDR3 amino acids: CASSFVSANNEQFF. The CDR3 bases are TGTGCCAGCAGCTTCGTTAGCGCGAACAATGAGCAGTTCTTC.

V gene TRBV4-3 combines with J gene TRBJ2-5, with 12 bases identical to TRBD2. Germline lookup yields CDR1 LGHNA and CDR2 YSLEER. The CDR3 extends over 16 amino acids. Trimming took 0 bases from V and 7 from J; bases not matched to a gene: 6. The CDR3 region is CASSQEPSGGAGTQYF. The CDR3 DNA reads TGCGCCAGCAGCCAAGAGCCTAGCGGGGGGGCTGGGACCCAGTACTTC.

In its sample, this clone was seen once. The gene calls are TRBV7-2 and TRBJ1-2; D is possibly TRBD1 (6 bases). V shed 8 bases and J shed 2 bases, with 15 bases lying between them. The CDR3 is 14 amino acids. Per germline, CDR1 SGHTA and CDR2 FQGNSA. CDR3 protein: CASPQGFTNYGYTF. In nucleotides, the CDR3 is TGTGCCAGCCCACAGGGTTTTACGAACTATGGCTACACCTTC. The entire variable domain, with the rest obtained from reference TRBV7-2 and TRBJ1-2, is as follows: GAGVSQSPSNKVTEKGKDVELRCDPISGHTALYWYRQSLGQGLEFLIYFQGNSAPDKSGLPSDRFSAERTGGSVSTLTIQRTQQEDSAVYLCASPQGFTNYGYTFGSGTRLTVV.